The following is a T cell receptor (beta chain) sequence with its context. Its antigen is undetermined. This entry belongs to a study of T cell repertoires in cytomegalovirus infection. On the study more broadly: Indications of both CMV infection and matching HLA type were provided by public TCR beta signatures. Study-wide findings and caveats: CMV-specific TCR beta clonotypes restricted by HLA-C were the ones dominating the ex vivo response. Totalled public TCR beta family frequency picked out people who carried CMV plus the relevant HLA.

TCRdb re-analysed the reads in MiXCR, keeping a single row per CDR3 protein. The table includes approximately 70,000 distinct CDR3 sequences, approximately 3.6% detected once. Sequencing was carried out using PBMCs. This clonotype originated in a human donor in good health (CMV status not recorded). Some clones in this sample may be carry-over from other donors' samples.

The CDR3 sequence: CASSSHRGQNNQPQHF. DNA for the CDR3: TGTGCCAGCAGCTCACATCGAGGACAAAACAATCAGCCCCAGCATTTT. J is TRBJ1-5 and V is TRBV7-4; maybe TRBD1 (5 bases). Trimming took 4 bases from V and 3 from J, leaving 16 bases between them. Per the germline V gene, CDR1 is SGHVT and CDR2 is SQSDAQ. The CDR3 sequence is 16 residues long.